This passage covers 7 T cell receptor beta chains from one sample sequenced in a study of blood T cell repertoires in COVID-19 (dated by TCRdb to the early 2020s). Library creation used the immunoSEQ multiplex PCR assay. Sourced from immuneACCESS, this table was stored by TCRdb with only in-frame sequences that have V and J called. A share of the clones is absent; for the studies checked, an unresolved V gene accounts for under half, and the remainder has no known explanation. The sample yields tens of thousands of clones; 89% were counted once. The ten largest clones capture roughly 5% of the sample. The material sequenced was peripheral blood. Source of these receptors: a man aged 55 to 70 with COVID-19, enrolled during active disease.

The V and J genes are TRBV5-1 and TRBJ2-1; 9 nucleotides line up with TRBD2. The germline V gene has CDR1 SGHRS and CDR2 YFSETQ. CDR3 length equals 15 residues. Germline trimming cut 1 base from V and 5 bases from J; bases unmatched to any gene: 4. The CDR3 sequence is CASSLLQRGDNEQFF. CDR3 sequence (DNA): TGCGCCAGCAGCTTGCTTCAGCGGGGGGACAATGAGCAGTTCTTC.

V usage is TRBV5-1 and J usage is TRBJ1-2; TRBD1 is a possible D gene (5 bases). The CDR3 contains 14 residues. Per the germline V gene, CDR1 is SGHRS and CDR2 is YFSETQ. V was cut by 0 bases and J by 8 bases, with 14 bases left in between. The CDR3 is CASSLEEGAGGYTF. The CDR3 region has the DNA TGCGCCAGCAGCTTGGAAGAAGGGGCTGGGGGCTACACCTTC.

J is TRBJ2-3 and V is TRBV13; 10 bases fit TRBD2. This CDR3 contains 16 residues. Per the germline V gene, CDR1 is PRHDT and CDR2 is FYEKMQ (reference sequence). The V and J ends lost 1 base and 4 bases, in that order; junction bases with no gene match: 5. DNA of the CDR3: TGTGCCAGCAGCTTAGTTTTAGCGGGAGGTGCAGATACGCAGTATTTT. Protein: CASSLVLAGGADTQYF.

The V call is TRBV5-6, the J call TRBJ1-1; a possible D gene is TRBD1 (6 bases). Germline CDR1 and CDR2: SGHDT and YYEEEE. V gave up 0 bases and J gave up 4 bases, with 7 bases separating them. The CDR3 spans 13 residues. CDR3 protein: CASSLGRGTEAFF. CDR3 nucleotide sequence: TGTGCCAGCAGCTTGGGCAGGGGCACTGAAGCTTTCTTT.

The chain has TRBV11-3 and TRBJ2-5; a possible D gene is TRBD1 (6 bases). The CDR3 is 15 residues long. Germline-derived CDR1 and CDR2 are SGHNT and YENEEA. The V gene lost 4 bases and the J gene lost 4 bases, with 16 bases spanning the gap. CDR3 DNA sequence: TGTGCCAGCAGCTCGGGACCAAGAGGGGGAGAGACCCAGTACTTC. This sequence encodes CASSSGPRGGETQYF.

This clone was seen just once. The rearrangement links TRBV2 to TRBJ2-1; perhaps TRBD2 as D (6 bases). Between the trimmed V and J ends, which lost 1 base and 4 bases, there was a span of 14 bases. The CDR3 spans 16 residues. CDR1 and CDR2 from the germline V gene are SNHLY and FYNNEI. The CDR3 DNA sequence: TGTGCCAGCAGTGAAGAACATAGCGGCACTTACAATGAGCAGTTCTTC. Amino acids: CASSEEHSGTYNEQFF.

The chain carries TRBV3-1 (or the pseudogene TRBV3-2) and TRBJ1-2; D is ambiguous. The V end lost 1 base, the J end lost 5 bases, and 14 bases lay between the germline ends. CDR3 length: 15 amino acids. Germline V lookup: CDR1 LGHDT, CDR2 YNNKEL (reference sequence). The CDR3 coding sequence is TGTGCCAGCAGCCAAGCGCCACCCTCCGGGTATGGCTACACCTTC. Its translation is CASSQAPPSGYGYTF.